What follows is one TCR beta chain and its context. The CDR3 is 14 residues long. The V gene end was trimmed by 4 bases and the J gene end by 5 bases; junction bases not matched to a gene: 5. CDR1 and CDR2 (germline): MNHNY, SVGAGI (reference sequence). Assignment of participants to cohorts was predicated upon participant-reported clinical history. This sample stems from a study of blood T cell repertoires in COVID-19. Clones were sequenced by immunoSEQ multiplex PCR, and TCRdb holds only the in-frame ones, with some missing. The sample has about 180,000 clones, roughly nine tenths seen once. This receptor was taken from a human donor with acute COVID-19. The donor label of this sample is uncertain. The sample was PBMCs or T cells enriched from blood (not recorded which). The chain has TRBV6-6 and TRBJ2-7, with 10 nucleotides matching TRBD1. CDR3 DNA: TGTGCCAGCAGTTGGACAGGGGGTGGGGACGAGCAGTACTTC. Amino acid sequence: CASSWTGGGDEQYF.